The 27 T cell receptor beta chains in this list originate from one sample, sequenced in a study of blood T cell repertoires in COVID-19. Clones were sequenced by immunoSEQ multiplex PCR, and TCRdb holds only the in-frame ones, with some missing. The sample lists 40,000 to 50,000 clones; 80% to 90% were seen once. Sequencing input: peripheral blood. These receptors originate from a woman of 80 years or more with acute or convalescent COVID-19.

This clone was detected only a few times. This chain uses TRBV7-9 with TRBJ2-1; D remains ambiguous. The germline CDR1 and CDR2 sequences are SEHNR and FQNEAQ (reference sequence). Trimming took 4 bases from V and 8 from J, leaving 9 bases between them. The CDR3 spans 12 residues. The CDR3 coding sequence is TGTGCCAGCAGCTCGTCCCCCCATGAGCAGTTCTTC. Protein product: CASSSSPHEQFF. The variable domain in full, completed from reference TRBV7-9 and TRBJ2-1, reads DTGVSQNPRHKITKRGQNVTFRCDPISEHNRLYWYRQTLGQGPEFLTYFQNEAQLEKSRLLSDRFSAERPKGSFSTLEIQRTEQGDSAMYLCASSSSPHEQFFGPGTRLTVL.

This chain uses TRBV19 with TRBJ1-1; D may be TRBD1 (5 bases). The V end was cut by 6 bases, the J end by 1 base, with 9 bases between. The germline gives CDR1 LNHDA, CDR2 SQIVND (reference sequence). This CDR3 has 13 residues. The CDR3 loop reads CASRRTGNTEAFF. CDR3 bases: TGTGCCAGTAGGAGAACAGGGAACACTGAAGCTTTCTTT.

This chain connects TRBV27 to TRBJ1-2, with 7 bases identical to TRBD1. CDR3 size: 13 residues. The germline V gene has CDR1 MNHEY and CDR2 SMNVEV (reference sequence). V was clipped by 5 bases and J by 5 bases; unmatched bases: 5. The CDR3 reads CASSGQEGYGYTF. CDR3 DNA: TGTGCCAGCAGTGGACAGGAAGGTTATGGCTACACCTTC.

This chain joins TRBV30 and TRBJ1-3, with TRBD1 matching over 7 bases. V gave up 2 bases and J gave up 4 bases; unmatched junction bases: 11. The CDR3 extends over 16 amino acids. Looked up from germline, CDR1 is GTSNPN and CDR2 is SVGIG (reference sequence). The CDR3 sequence is CAWSNPRQGRGNTIYF. CDR3 sequence (DNA): TGTGCCTGGAGTAACCCGCGACAGGGTCGCGGAAACACCATATATTTT.

The rearrangement joins TRBV19 to TRBJ1-6, with D unresolved. Trimming removed 10 bases from V and 9 bases from J, with 16 bases in between. The CDR3 consists of 13 residues. Germline V gives CDR1 LNHDA, CDR2 SQIVND (reference sequence). CDR3 region: CATSESGSSPLHF. CDR3 in DNA: TGTGCCACCAGCGAGAGTGGTAGTTCACCCCTCCACTTT.

The chain has TRBV30 and TRBJ1-6, with a weak D call TRBD1 (5 bases). With 2 bases removed from V and 6 bases from J, the gap between germline ends came to 14 bases. There are 15 residues in the CDR3. Germline V lookup: CDR1 GTSNPN, CDR2 SVGIG (reference sequence). In DNA form, the CDR3 reads TGTGCCTGGAGTCTAGGGCGGGGGTTTAATTCACCCCTCCACTTT. It is translated as CAWSLGRGFNSPLHF.

The CDR3, as DNA: TGTGCCAGCAGCCCTCGAGAAATACGCACAGATACGCAGTATTTT. Translated, it gives CASSPREIRTDTQYF. V and J are TRBV7-2 and TRBJ2-3; no definite D call. CDR1 SGHTA and CDR2 FQGNSA come from the germline V gene. Trimming took off 5 bases at V and 1 base at J, with 13 bases between the two ends. This CDR3 has 15 amino acids.

This chain links TRBV5-1 with TRBJ1-5; D may be TRBD1 (5 bases). The V gene lost 0 bases and the J gene lost 6 bases, with 10 bases spanning the gap. Germline V gene data show CDR1 as SGHRS and CDR2 as YFSETQ. The CDR3 length is 14 residues. CDR3 in amino acids: CASSLGQGSQPQHF. The CDR3 nucleotides are TGCGCCAGCAGCTTGGGTCAGGGCAGTCAGCCCCAGCATTTT.

The chain employs TRBV18 and TRBJ1-4, with D possibly being TRBD1 (6 bases). This CDR3 region has 14 residues. V lost 6 bases and J 7 bases, leaving 15 bases between the germline ends. CDR1 is KGHSH, CDR2 LQKENI, per germline. This CDR3 reads CASSPTGLSEKLFF. CDR3 nucleotides: TGTGCCAGCTCCCCCACAGGGTTGAGTGAAAAACTGTTTTTT.

The gene calls are TRBV6-1 and TRBJ1-2, with D hard to call. The CDR3 contains 15 residues. The V end lost 0 bases, the J end lost 4 bases, and 12 bases lay between the germline ends. The germline V gene encodes CDR1 MNHNS and CDR2 SASEGT. CDR3 in amino acids: CASSEASGEGYGYTF. The CDR3 coding sequence is TGTGCCAGCAGTGAAGCCAGCGGGGAGGGCTATGGCTACACCTTC.

The rearrangement links TRBV4-2 to TRBJ2-7, with D unresolved. CDR3 length equals 13 residues. In germline, CDR1 is LGHNA, CDR2 YNFKEQ. Between the trimmed V and J ends, which lost 0 bases and 2 bases, there was a span of 5 bases. The CDR3 DNA sequence: TGTGCCAGCAGCCAAGATCATGCCTACGAGCAGTACTTC. Its protein product is CASSQDHAYEQYF.

The V gene is TRBV4-1, the J gene TRBJ2-7; D unresolved. Per the germline V gene, CDR1 is MGHRA and CDR2 is YSYEKL. This CDR3 has 13 amino acids. V was pared by 5 bases and J by 3 bases, with 11 bases between. The CDR3 sequence is CASSVSPGYEQYF. The CDR3 nucleotides are TGCGCCAGCAGCGTTTCCCCGGGCTACGAGCAGTACTTC.

The count of this clone is one. The chain combines TRBV15 with TRBJ1-4; tentatively, D is TRBD1 (6 bases). Germline assignment: CDR1 LNHNV and CDR2 YYDKDF (reference sequence). The V and J ends lost 0 bases and 8 bases respectively, with 16 bases between them. This CDR3 is built from 16 residues. CDR3 residues: CATSRDSGRGGEKLFF. Here the CDR3 DNA reads TGTGCCACCAGCAGAGACTCGGGCAGGGGTGGCGAAAAACTGTTTTTT.

V is TRBV6-6 and J is TRBJ2-1; 10 bases map to TRBD2. The V segment lost 4 bases and the J segment 9 bases; nucleotides outside the gene matches: 6. This CDR3 contains 14 residues. Germline lookup yields CDR1 MNHNY and CDR2 SVGAGI (reference sequence). CDR3 in DNA: TGTGCCAGCAGTTTCGAGCGGGGGGGGGTTGAGCAGTTCTTC. Its translation: CASSFERGGVEQFF.

The V call is TRBV5-3, the J call TRBJ2-1; weak D call: TRBD2 (5 bases). TRBV5-3 counts as an open reading frame of uncertain function. V lost 4 bases and J lost 6, with 17 bases in between. CDR3 size: 15 residues. CDR3 residues: CARSPLSAGRNEQFF. The CDR3 coding sequence is TGTGCCAGAAGCCCCCTTAGCGCCGGGCGCAATGAGCAGTTCTTC.

The chain is built from TRBV10-1 and TRBJ1-1; 7 bases map to TRBD1. V shed 4 bases, J shed 6 bases, and the junction held 2 bases outside the gene matches. CDR3 length equals 12 residues. Germline V gives CDR1 WNHNN, CDR2 SYGVQD (reference sequence). The DNA of the CDR3 is TGCGCCAGCAGTGGTCAGGGGGCTGAAGCTTTCTTT. Translating gives CASSGQGAEAFF.

V and J are TRBV6-5 and TRBJ1-1, with D possibly TRBD1 on 5 matching bases. V was cut by 5 bases and J by 2 bases, with 9 bases left in between. Germline lookup yields CDR1 MNHEY and CDR2 SVGAGI. CDR3 length: 13 residues. In nucleotides, the CDR3 is TGTGCCAGCAGTCGGACATTAAACACTGAAGCTTTCTTT. Translation gives CASSRTLNTEAFF.

The gene calls are TRBV6-5 and TRBJ1-2; D possibly corresponds to TRBD1 (6 bases). The germline V and J ends were trimmed by 6 bases and 1 base, with 12 bases remaining between them. Germline-derived CDR1 and CDR2 are MNHEY and SVGAGI. The CDR3 covers 14 residues. CDR3 sequence reads: CASRRTERNYGYTF. The DNA of the CDR3 is TGTGCCAGCAGACGGACAGAACGTAACTATGGCTACACCTTC.

The genes are TRBV3-1 (or the pseudogene TRBV3-2) and TRBJ1-2; D possibly corresponds to TRBD1 (5 bases). CDR3 size: 15 residues. The germline V gene encodes CDR1 LGHDT and CDR2 YNNKEL (reference sequence). Trimming cost V 5 bases and J 5 bases, with 18 bases left between them. The CDR3 reads CASSEAQQGVYGYTF. DNA of the CDR3: TGTGCCAGCAGCGAAGCCCAACAAGGGGTTTATGGCTACACCTTC.

Details on this clone: Other DNA sequences in this sample translate to the same CDR3. This sequence joins TRBV19 and TRBJ1-6; D is undetermined. The CDR3 has 14 residues. V gave up 2 bases and J gave up 7 bases, with 9 bases separating them. CDR1 LNHDA and CDR2 SQIVND come from the germline V gene (reference sequence). The CDR3 sequence is CASSISGGNSPLHF. CDR3 in DNA: TGTGCCAGTAGTATATCAGGCGGGAATTCACCCCTCCACTTT.

The V gene is TRBV27, the J gene TRBJ1-6; D gene uncertain. The CDR3 contains 14 residues. Trimming took 3 bases from V and 4 from J, leaving 7 bases between them. Per the germline V gene, CDR1 is MNHEY and CDR2 is SMNVEV (reference sequence). CDR3 sequence (DNA): TGTGCCAGCAGTTTGCGGCAGTATAATTCACCCCTCCACTTT. Its translation: CASSLRQYNSPLHF.

The CDR3 loop is CAWSAGVNEKLFF. The CDR3 DNA reads as TGTGCCTGGAGTGCAGGGGTTAATGAAAAACTGTTTTTT. V usage is TRBV30 and J usage is TRBJ1-4; perhaps TRBD1 as D (6 bases). The CDR3 loop spans 13 amino acids. V was trimmed by 1 base and J by 4 bases, leaving 7 bases between them. Germline-derived CDR1 and CDR2 are GTSNPN and SVGIG (reference sequence).

J is TRBJ2-6 and V is TRBV11-2, with TRBD1 identical over 7 bases. Trimming removed 4 bases from V and 2 bases from J; junction bases left unmatched: 11. The CDR3 has 18 residues. CDR1 is SGHAT and CDR2 is FQNNGV in the germline V gene. DNA of the CDR3: TGTGCCAGCAGCTCGATTGATGACAGGGCCCCTGGGGCCAACGTCCTGACTTTC. This gives the protein CASSSIDDRAPGANVLTF.

This clone was seen only a few times. Other DNA sequences in this sample translate to the same CDR3. This chain joins TRBV7-9 and TRBJ2-7; no firm D call. Germline V CDR1 and CDR2: SEHNR, FQNEAQ (reference sequence). There are 12 residues in the CDR3. V lost 2 bases and J 4 bases, leaving 6 bases between the germline ends. The CDR3 reads CASSLTDYEQYF. The CDR3 nucleotides read TGTGCCAGCAGCTTAACTGATTACGAGCAGTACTTC.

The chain is built from TRBV27 and TRBJ1-1; D unclear. Germline values: CDR1 MNHEY, CDR2 SMNVEV (reference sequence). CDR3 length: 13 residues. The V end was cut by 3 bases, the J end by 1 base, with 6 bases between. CDR3 DNA: TGTGCCAGCAGTTTCGTCCGGAACACTGAAGCTTTCTTT. This encodes CASSFVRNTEAFF.

The V and J genes are TRBV2 and TRBJ1-2; a weak D match, TRBD1 (5 bases). This CDR3 has 15 residues. Germline CDR1 and CDR2: SNHLY and FYNNEI. Trimming left V 6 bases short and J 2 bases short, with 16 bases between. CDR3 sequence (DNA): TGTGCCAGCAGGAACTCGGGACTCACAAACTATGGCTACACCTTC. It encodes CASRNSGLTNYGYTF.

The chain carries TRBV9 and TRBJ1-2; D is undetermined. CDR3 size: 14 residues. The V gene lost 3 bases and the J gene lost 2 bases, with 11 bases spanning the gap. Germline V gene data show CDR1 as SGDLS and CDR2 as YYNGEE. The CDR3 reads CASSDPGINYGYTF. The CDR3 DNA is TGTGCCAGCAGCGATCCAGGAATAAACTATGGCTACACCTTC.